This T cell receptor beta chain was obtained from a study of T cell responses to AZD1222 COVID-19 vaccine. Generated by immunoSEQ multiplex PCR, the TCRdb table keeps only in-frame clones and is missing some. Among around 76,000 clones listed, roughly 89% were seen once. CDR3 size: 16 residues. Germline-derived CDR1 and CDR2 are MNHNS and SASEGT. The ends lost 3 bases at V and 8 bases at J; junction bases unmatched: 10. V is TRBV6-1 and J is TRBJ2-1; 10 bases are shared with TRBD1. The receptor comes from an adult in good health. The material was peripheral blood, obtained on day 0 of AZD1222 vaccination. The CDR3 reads CASSDLVGTGDDEQFF. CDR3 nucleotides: TGTGCCAGCAGTGATTTGGTGGGGACAGGGGATGATGAGCAGTTCTTC.